Listed below are T cell receptor beta chains from one sample, sequenced in a study of blood T cell repertoires in COVID-19. Here immunoSEQ multiplex PCR was the method, and the copy in TCRdb shows in-frame clones only, minus some. Of about 400,000 clones in the sample, over 85% were seen once. Material: PBMCs or T cells enriched from blood (not recorded which). The receptors were gathered from a woman in her 30s who had recovered from COVID-19. The CDR3 runs from the conserved cysteine through the conserved F or W. Each record gives: D gene, V gene, J gene, clone size, CDR3 protein, CDR3 DNA. D genes are given only for firm matches. The size entry is marked missing in some rows and otherwise reads once, few, many or a size class.

.	TRBV7-2	TRBJ1-3	.	CASSAYTKFSGNTIYF	TGTGCCAGCAGCGCCTATACTAAGTTCTCCGGAAACACCATATATTTT
.	TRBV28	TRBJ1-2	.	CASSPPYLGGNYGYTF	TGTGCCAGCAGTCCCCCTTACCTAGGGGGAAACTATGGCTACACCTTC
TRBD1	TRBV15	TRBJ1-2	.	CATSRGQGANYGYTF	TGTGCCACCAGCAGAGGACAGGGGGCGAACTATGGCTACACCTTC
.	TRBV18	TRBJ1-4	.	CASSTRGGGGEKLFF	TGTGCCAGCTCGACCCGGGGAGGCGGGGGTGAAAAACTGTTTTTT
.	TRBV7-2	TRBJ1-2	once	CASSFKRNYGYTF	TGTGCCAGCAGCTTTAAGCGGAACTATGGCTACACCTTC
TRBD1	TRBV2	TRBJ2-2	once	CASSGQGVGELFF	TGTGCCAGCAGTGGGCAGGGGGTCGGGGAGCTGTTTTTT
TRBD1	TRBV2	TRBJ2-3	once	CASSGQGSTDTQYF	TGTGCCAGCAGTGGACAGGGGAGCACAGATACGCAGTATTTT
TRBD1	TRBV28	TRBJ1-1	.	CASSSPGQGHTEAFF	TGTGCCAGCAGTTCCCCGGGACAGGGACACACTGAAGCTTTCTTT
.	TRBV7-9	TRBJ2-2	.	CASSRDERVGELFF	TGTGCCAGCAGCCGTGACGAACGGGTGGGGGAGCTGTTTTTT
TRBD2	TRBV11-2	TRBJ2-1	.	CASSQGHPGLADNEQFF	TGTGCCAGCAGCCAGGGACACCCGGGACTAGCGGACAATGAGCAGTTCTTC
.	TRBV25-1	TRBJ1-2	.	CASSWDFNYGYTF	TGTGCCAGCAGTTGGGACTTTAACTATGGCTACACCTTC
.	TRBV2	TRBJ2-7	.	CASSELPYEQYF	TGTGCCAGCAGTGAACTTCCCTACGAGCAGTACTTC
.	TRBV24-1	TRBJ2-7	.	CATRDSRFRGEQYF	TGTGCCACCAGGGACAGCCGATTCCGAGGCGAGCAGTACTTC
TRBD1	TRBV27	TRBJ1-6	.	CASSLSGWGQGAWSPLHF	TGTGCCAGCAGTTTATCAGGTTGGGGACAGGGGGCTTGGTCACCCCTCCACTTT
.	TRBV4-3	TRBJ2-1	.	CASSQGGGSFANEQFF	TGCGCCAGCAGCCAAGGAGGAGGGTCGTTTGCGAATGAGCAGTTCTTC
TRBD2	TRBV7-2	TRBJ2-7	.	CASSLVSGGASYEQYF	TGTGCCAGCAGCTTAGTATCCGGGGGGGCCTCCTACGAGCAGTACTTC
TRBD1	TRBV23-1	TRBJ2-1	.	CASSQSIRQGHYNEQFF	TGCGCCAGCAGTCAATCGATTAGACAGGGACATTACAATGAGCAGTTCTTC
TRBD2	TRBV4-1	TRBJ2-3	.	CASSHRLGGEDTQYF	TGCGCCAGCAGCCACCGGCTGGGGGGGGAAGATACGCAGTATTTT
.	TRBV6-5	TRBJ1-1	.	CASSSSWGRNTEAFF	TGTGCCAGCAGTTCCTCGTGGGGCCGGAACACTGAAGCTTTCTTT
.	TRBV6-5	TRBJ2-4	.	CASRDRNIQYF	TGTGCCAGCAGGGACAGAAACATTCAGTACTTC
.	TRBV5-4	TRBJ2-3	.	CASSLVGARNTDTQYF	TGTGCCAGCAGCTTGGTTGGTGCCAGGAACACAGATACGCAGTATTTT
TRBD1	TRBV2	TRBJ1-5	.	CASRNTGTANQPQHF	TGTGCCAGCAGGAATACCGGGACAGCCAATCAGCCCCAGCATTTT
.	TRBV6-2/TRBV6-3	TRBJ1-2	few	CASSYSYTWRLPDYGYTF	TGTGCCAGCAGTTACTCTTATACATGGCGGCTTCCGGACTATGGCTACACCTTC
.	TRBV21-1	TRBJ1-1	.	CASSKTGGAEDTEAFF	TGTGCCAGCAGCAAAACAGGGGGCGCTGAGGACACTGAAGCTTTCTTT
.	TRBV28	TRBJ2-1	few	CASSYEDPSYNEQFF	TGTGCCAGCAGCTACGAGGATCCTTCCTACAATGAGCAGTTCTTC
TRBD2	TRBV4-1	TRBJ2-1	.	CASSQDTPSGKSIGNEQFF	TGCGCCAGCAGCCAAGATACGCCTAGCGGGAAAAGTATCGGCAATGAGCAGTTCTTC
TRBD1	TRBV10-3	TRBJ2-2	.	CAISESLGQGTGELFF	TGTGCCATCAGTGAGTCTTTAGGACAGGGCACCGGGGAGCTGTTTTTT
TRBD2	TRBV28	TRBJ2-3	.	CASSSLAGPSTDTQYF	TGTGCCAGCAGTTCTCTAGCGGGGCCTAGCACAGATACGCAGTATTTT
.	TRBV7-9	TRBJ1-1	.	CASSWLTGTEAFF	TGTGCCAGCAGCTGGCTGACAGGCACTGAAGCTTTCTTT
TRBD1	TRBV27	TRBJ2-7	once	CASSGQGRAYEQYF	TGTGCCAGCAGTGGACAGGGGAGGGCCTACGAGCAGTACTTC
.	TRBV30	TRBJ2-7	once	CAWSISSYEQYF	TGTGCCTGGAGTATTTCTTCCTACGAGCAGTACTTC
.	TRBV19	TRBJ1-5	.	CASSIRQTQPQHF	TGTGCCAGTAGTATCCGACAGACCCAGCCCCAGCATTTT
TRBD2	TRBV11-2	TRBJ2-1	.	CASSWGWERETPEQFF	TGTGCCAGCAGCTGGGGTTGGGAGCGGGAGACCCCTGAGCAGTTCTTC
TRBD2	TRBV15	TRBJ2-3	.	CATSRALGLAGDGYTQYF	TGTGCCACCAGCAGAGCTCTTGGACTAGCGGGAGATGGGTATACGCAGTATTTT
TRBD2	TRBV14	TRBJ2-2	.	CASSQVAGAGTGELFF	TGTGCCAGCAGCCAAGTAGCGGGAGCGGGCACCGGGGAGCTGTTTTTT
.	TRBV5-6	TRBJ1-4	.	CASSPVSTSGRRTNEKLFF	TGTGCCAGCAGCCCCGTATCTACCTCAGGGCGGAGAACTAATGAAAAACTGTTTTTT
.	TRBV30	TRBJ2-3	.	CAWRGARADTQYF	TGTGCCTGGAGGGGAGCCCGGGCAGATACGCAGTATTTT
TRBD2	TRBV28	TRBJ2-3	.	CASSWSGSITDTQYF	TGTGCCAGCAGTTGGAGCGGGAGTATAACAGATACGCAGTATTTT
TRBD2	TRBV2	TRBJ2-3	.	CASSKGLEGDTQYF	TGTGCCAGCAGTAAGGGACTAGAAGGGGATACGCAGTATTTT
TRBD1	TRBV7-9	TRBJ2-1	once	CASSLLGTGGRDNEQFF	TGTGCCAGCAGCTTGCTAGGTACAGGGGGCAGGGACAATGAGCAGTTCTTC
TRBD2	TRBV15	TRBJ2-5	.	CATAKLAGQQETQYF	TGTGCCACCGCGAAGCTAGCGGGGCAACAAGAGACCCAGTACTTC
.	TRBV6-5	TRBJ1-2	few	CASSYSTFNYGYTF	TGTGCCAGCAGTTACTCGACATTTAACTATGGCTACACCTTC
TRBD2	TRBV28	TRBJ2-1	.	CASSSLIGEGYNEQFF	TGTGCCAGCAGTTCCCTTATTGGGGAGGGCTACAATGAGCAGTTCTTC
TRBD1	TRBV27	TRBJ2-7	.	CASSSPLRTGQGHEQYF	TGTGCCAGCAGTTCCCCTTTAAGAACGGGACAGGGCCACGAGCAGTACTTC
TRBD1	TRBV5-6	TRBJ2-7	.	CASSGQGKSSYEQYF	TGTGCCAGCAGCGGACAGGGTAAGAGCTCCTACGAGCAGTACTTC
.	TRBV9	TRBJ2-5	.	CASSVDGQLQETQYF	TGTGCCAGCAGCGTAGACGGACAACTCCAAGAGACCCAGTACTTC
TRBD1	TRBV4-3	TRBJ1-5	.	CASSQGTGQYSNQPQHF	TGCGCCAGCAGCCAAGGGACAGGGCAGTATAGCAATCAGCCCCAGCATTTT
.	TRBV9	TRBJ2-3	.	CASSHLFGQTASTDTQYF	TGTGCCAGCAGCCACCTCTTTGGGCAAACCGCAAGCACAGATACGCAGTATTTT
.	TRBV7-9	TRBJ2-3	.	CASSKRSSRTDTQYF	TGTGCCAGCAGCAAAAGGTCTAGTCGCACAGATACGCAGTATTTT
TRBD2	TRBV27	TRBJ2-5	.	CASSLAGVYETQYF	TGTGCCAGCAGTTTAGCGGGAGTGTATGAGACCCAGTACTTC
.	TRBV7-2	TRBJ2-2	few	CASSFGRAGELFF	TGTGCCAGCAGCTTCGGGCGGGCCGGGGAGCTGTTTTTT
TRBD1	TRBV28	TRBJ1-4	.	CASSSGTANEKLFF	TGTGCCAGCAGTTCCGGGACAGCTAATGAAAAACTGTTTTTT
.	TRBV7-9	TRBJ1-3	.	CASSFSLAGWSGNTIYF	TGTGCCAGCAGCTTCTCCCTCGCAGGGTGGTCTGGAAACACCATATATTTT
.	TRBV9	TRBJ2-3	.	CASSVVTDTQYF	TGTGCCAGCAGCGTAGTAACAGATACGCAGTATTTT
.	TRBV7-2	TRBJ2-5	.	CASSFRGVGTQYF	TGTGCCAGCAGCTTCAGGGGGGTCGGGACCCAGTACTTC